These 17 T cell receptor beta chains were sequenced from one sample in a study of siplizumab effects on memory and regulatory T cells. Generated by immunoSEQ multiplex PCR, the TCRdb table keeps only in-frame clones and is missing some. The table records about 52,000 clones, 95% to 97% of them present only once. The sample consisted of naive CD4+ T cells sorted from blood. The receptors come from a human donor in good health.

V and J are TRBV30 and TRBJ2-5; the D is unclear. This CDR3 comprises 12 residues. V dropped 4 bases and J dropped 4 bases, with 10 bases sitting between them. The V gene's germline CDR1 is GTSNPN and CDR2 SVGIG (reference sequence). CDR3 protein: CAWMGDRETQYF. The DNA for the CDR3 is TGTGCCTGGATGGGTGATAGAGAGACCCAGTACTTC.

The chain couples TRBV19 to TRBJ2-1; 11 bases fit TRBD2. The V gene end was trimmed by 5 bases and the J gene end by 7 bases; junction bases not matched to a gene: 4. Per germline, CDR1 LNHDA and CDR2 SQIVND (reference sequence). This CDR3 region has 14 residues. The CDR3 DNA reads TGTGCCAGTAGTCCGCGACTAGCGGGAAATGAGCAGTTCTTC. As protein: CASSPRLAGNEQFF.

The rearrangement joins TRBV30 to TRBJ1-1, with 7 bases that match TRBD1. Unmatched junction bases numbered 8, after V lost 1 base and J lost 0 bases. Looked up from germline, CDR1 is GTSNPN and CDR2 is SVGIG (reference sequence). This CDR3 contains 16 residues. CDR3 nucleotides: TGTGCCTGGAGTGGACAGGGTTCAATTATGAACACTGAAGCTTTCTTT. This sequence encodes CAWSGQGSIMNTEAFF.

V is TRBV10-3 and J is TRBJ2-1; 12 bases are a match to TRBD2. The trim removed 0 bases at V and 9 bases at J, leaving 6 bases unmatched. The V gene's germline CDR1 is ENHRY and CDR2 SYGVKD. CDR3 size: 16 residues. For the CDR3, the DNA is TGTGCCATCAGTGAGTCTTTGACTAGCGGGAGCACTGAGCAGTTCTTC. Translated: CAISESLTSGSTEQFF.

The chain carries TRBV7-9 and TRBJ2-7; D is unresolved. The V and J ends lost 4 bases and 4 bases respectively, with 11 bases between them. The length of the CDR3 is 13 residues. Germline V lookup: CDR1 SEHNR, CDR2 FQNEAQ (reference sequence). CDR3 amino acids: CASSSRPYYEQYF. The CDR3, as DNA: TGTGCCAGCAGCTCGAGACCCTATTACGAGCAGTACTTC.

The rearrangement uses TRBV7-2 and TRBJ1-4; D is unclear. Looked up from germline, CDR1 is SGHTA and CDR2 is FQGNSA. V was clipped by 1 base and J by 7 bases, with 19 bases between them. The CDR3 is made up of 17 amino acids. This chain's CDR3 is CASSLDPLVAFGEKLFF. DNA of the CDR3: TGTGCCAGCAGCTTAGACCCCCTTGTGGCTTTTGGTGAAAAACTGTTTTTT.

The chain employs TRBV9 and TRBJ2-7; 7 nucleotides align to TRBD1. Germline V gene data show CDR1 as SGDLS and CDR2 as YYNGEE. The V gene end was trimmed by 2 bases and the J gene end by 1 base; junction bases not matched to a gene: 9. The CDR3 is made up of 16 amino acids. CDR3 in amino acids: CASSVYFQGVSYEQYF. The CDR3 DNA follows: TGTGCCAGCAGCGTTTATTTCCAGGGGGTATCCTACGAGCAGTACTTC.

This clone appeared a single time. The gene calls are TRBV6-5 and TRBJ2-2; D is ambiguous. The CDR3 contains 12 residues. Germline V gene data show CDR1 as MNHEY and CDR2 as SVGAGI. V lost 8 bases and J lost 1, with 5 bases in between. The CDR3, as DNA: TGTGCCAGCGGTGGGAACACCGGGGAGCTGTTTTTT. It yields the protein CASGGNTGELFF.

This chain uses TRBV6-5 with TRBJ2-7, with a weak D call TRBD1 (5 bases). CDR1 is MNHEY, CDR2 SVGAGI, per germline. The CDR3 totals 15 residues. V was shortened by 6 bases and J by 2 bases, with 17 bases between the two germline ends. This CDR3 is CASSLGAGAPYEQYF. Written as DNA, the CDR3 is TGTGCCAGCAGCCTTGGGGCAGGTGCCCCCTACGAGCAGTACTTC.

The chain carries TRBV11-3 and TRBJ2-1; possible D gene TRBD2, 5 bases. In germline, CDR1 is SGHNT, CDR2 YENEEA. This CDR3 is 17 amino acids long. V gave up 4 bases and J gave up 3 bases, with 19 bases separating them. This CDR3 reads CASSSPWPAVFYNEQFF. The DNA for the CDR3 is TGTGCCAGCAGCTCCCCTTGGCCAGCGGTTTTCTACAATGAGCAGTTCTTC.

This rearrangement joins TRBV5-4 to TRBJ2-1, with D unclear. The V gene's germline CDR1 is SGHNT and CDR2 YYREEE (reference sequence). V was clipped by 2 bases and J by 4 bases, with 10 bases between them. This CDR3 comprises 14 residues. For the CDR3, the DNA is TGTGCCAGCAGCTTTTCCTCGACTTACAATGAGCAGTTCTTC. Protein sequence: CASSFSSTYNEQFF.

CDR3 in amino acids: CASTPRTLGSYGYTF. CDR3 coding DNA: TGTGCCAGTACCCCCCGGACCCTGGGATCCTATGGCTACACCTTC. This chain connects TRBV19 to TRBJ1-2; D unresolved. Looked up from germline, CDR1 is LNHDA and CDR2 is SQIVND (reference sequence). Trimming pared 7 bases from V and 4 bases from J, leaving 19 bases between. The CDR3 extends over 15 amino acids.

The genes are TRBV4-1 and TRBJ2-3; D remains ambiguous. This CDR3 contains 16 residues. Trimming shortened V by 1 base and J by 3 bases, and 14 bases separated the two germline ends. Germline-derived CDR1 and CDR2 are MGHRA and YSYEKL. CDR3 DNA sequence: TGCGCCAGCAGCCAAGTGGAAAGCGCTGGTACAGATACGCAGTATTTT. It codes for CASSQVESAGTDTQYF.

This clone has just a few counts. V usage is TRBV29-1 and J usage is TRBJ2-7; 8 nucleotides match TRBD2. With 1 base clipped from V and 3 bases from J, the junction kept 5 bases outside the gene matches. Germline CDR1 reads SQVTM; CDR2 reads ANQGSEA. The CDR3 totals 14 residues. CDR3 in DNA: TGCAGCGTTGAAGTAAGTGCGGGAGGCTACGAGCAGTACTTC. Its protein product is CSVEVSAGGYEQYF.

The genes are TRBV9 and TRBJ2-1; TRBD2 aligns across 10 bases. With 3 bases clipped from V and 10 bases from J, the junction kept 10 bases outside the gene matches. CDR1 is SGDLS, CDR2 YYNGEE, per germline. There are 15 residues in the CDR3. For the CDR3, the DNA is TGTGCCAGCAGCGAACTAGCGGGAACCACAAGGGAGCAGTTCTTC. As protein: CASSELAGTTREQFF.

The chain links TRBV5-1 to TRBJ2-3; TRBD2 aligns across 11 bases. Germline V gene data show CDR1 as SGHRS and CDR2 as YFSETQ. V lost 1 base, J lost 4 bases, and 8 bases stayed unmatched. This CDR3 is 17 amino acids long. The CDR3 protein is CASSLPSGRPSADTQYF. Here the CDR3 DNA reads TGCGCCAGCAGCTTGCCTAGCGGGAGGCCCTCGGCAGATACGCAGTATTTT.

This chain uses TRBV7-9 with TRBJ1-4, with 8 positions matching TRBD1. Per the germline V gene, CDR1 is SEHNR and CDR2 is FQNEAQ (reference sequence). V shed 4 bases, J shed 7 bases, and the junction held 8 bases outside the gene matches. The CDR3 sequence is 15 residues long. This CDR3 reads CASSYRTGSSEKLFF. Here the CDR3 DNA reads TGTGCCAGCAGCTACAGGACAGGGAGTAGTGAAAAACTGTTTTTT.